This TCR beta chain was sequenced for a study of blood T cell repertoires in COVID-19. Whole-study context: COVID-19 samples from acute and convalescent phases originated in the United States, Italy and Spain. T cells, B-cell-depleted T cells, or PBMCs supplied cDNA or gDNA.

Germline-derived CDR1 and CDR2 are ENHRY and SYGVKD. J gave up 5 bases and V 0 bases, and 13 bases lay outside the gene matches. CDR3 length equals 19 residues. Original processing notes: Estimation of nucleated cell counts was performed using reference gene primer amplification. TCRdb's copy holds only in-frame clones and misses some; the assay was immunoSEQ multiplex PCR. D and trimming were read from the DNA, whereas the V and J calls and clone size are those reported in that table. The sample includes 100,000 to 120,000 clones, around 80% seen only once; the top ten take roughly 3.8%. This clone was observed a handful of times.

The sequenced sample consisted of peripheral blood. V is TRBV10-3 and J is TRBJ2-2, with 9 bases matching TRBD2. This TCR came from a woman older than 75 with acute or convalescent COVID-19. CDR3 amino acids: CAISESMGLAGKGTGELFF. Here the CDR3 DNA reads TGTGCCATCAGTGAGTCAATGGGACTAGCAGGGAAAGGAACCGGGGAGCTGTTTTTT.